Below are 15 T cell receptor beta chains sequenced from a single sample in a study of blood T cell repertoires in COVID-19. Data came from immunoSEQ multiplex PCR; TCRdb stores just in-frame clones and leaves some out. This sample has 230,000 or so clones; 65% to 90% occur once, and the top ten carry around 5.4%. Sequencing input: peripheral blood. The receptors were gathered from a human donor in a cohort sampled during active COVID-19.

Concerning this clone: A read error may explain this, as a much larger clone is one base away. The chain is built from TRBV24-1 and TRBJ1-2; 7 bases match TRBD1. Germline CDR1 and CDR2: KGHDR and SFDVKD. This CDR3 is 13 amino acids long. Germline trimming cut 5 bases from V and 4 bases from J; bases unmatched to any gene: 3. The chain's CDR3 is CATSATGSYGYTF. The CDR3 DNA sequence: TGTGCCACCAGTGCGACAGGGAGCTATGGCTACACCTTC.

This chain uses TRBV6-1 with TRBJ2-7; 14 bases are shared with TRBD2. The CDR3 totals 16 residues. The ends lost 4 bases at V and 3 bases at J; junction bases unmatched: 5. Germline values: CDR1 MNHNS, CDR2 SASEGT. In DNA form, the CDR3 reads TGTGCCAGCAGTGTCGGGACTAGCGGGAGCCACTACGAGCAGTACTTC. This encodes CASSVGTSGSHYEQYF.

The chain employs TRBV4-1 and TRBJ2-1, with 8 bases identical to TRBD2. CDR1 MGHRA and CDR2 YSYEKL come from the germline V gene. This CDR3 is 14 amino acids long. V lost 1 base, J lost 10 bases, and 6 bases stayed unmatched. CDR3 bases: TGCGCCAGCAGCCAAGCGGGAGGGCCAGGAGAGCAGTTCTTC. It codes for CASSQAGGPGEQFF.

CDR3 nucleotide sequence: TGCGCCAGCAGCTCAGGGGGCAGGGACTATGGCTACACCTTC. It yields the protein CASSSGGRDYGYTF. The V gene is TRBV5-1, the J gene TRBJ1-2, with 8 bases matching TRBD1. Germline trimming cut 3 bases from V and 3 bases from J; bases unmatched to any gene: 4. In germline, CDR1 is SGHRS, CDR2 YFSETQ. This CDR3 comprises 14 residues.

Here the CDR3 reads CASSIPSGPQHF. The CDR3 DNA follows: TGTGCCAGTAGTATTCCCTCGGGGCCCCAGCATTTT. The chain employs TRBV19 and TRBJ1-5; D uncertain. The length of the CDR3 is 12 residues. Germline loops: CDR1 LNHDA, CDR2 SQIVND (reference sequence). The V end lost 3 bases, the J end lost 9 bases, and 9 bases lay between the germline ends.

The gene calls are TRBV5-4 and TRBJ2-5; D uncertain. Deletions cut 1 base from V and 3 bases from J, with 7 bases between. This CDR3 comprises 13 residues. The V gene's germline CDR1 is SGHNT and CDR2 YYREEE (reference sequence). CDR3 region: CASSLTLEETQYF. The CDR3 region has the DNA TGTGCCAGCAGCTTGACCCTAGAAGAGACCCAGTACTTC.

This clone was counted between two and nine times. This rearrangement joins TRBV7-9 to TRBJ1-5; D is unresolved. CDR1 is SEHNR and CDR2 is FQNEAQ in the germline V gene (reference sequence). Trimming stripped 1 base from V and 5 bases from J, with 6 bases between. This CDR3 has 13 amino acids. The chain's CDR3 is CASSLGGDQPQHF. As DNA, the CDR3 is TGTGCCAGCAGCTTAGGCGGGGATCAGCCCCAGCATTTT.

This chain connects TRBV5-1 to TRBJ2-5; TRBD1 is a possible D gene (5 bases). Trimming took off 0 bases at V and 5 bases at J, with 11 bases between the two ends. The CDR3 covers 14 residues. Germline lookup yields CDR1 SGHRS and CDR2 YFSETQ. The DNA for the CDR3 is TGCGCCAGCAGCTTGGGACAGTCTGGGGAGACCCAGTACTTC. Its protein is CASSLGQSGETQYF.

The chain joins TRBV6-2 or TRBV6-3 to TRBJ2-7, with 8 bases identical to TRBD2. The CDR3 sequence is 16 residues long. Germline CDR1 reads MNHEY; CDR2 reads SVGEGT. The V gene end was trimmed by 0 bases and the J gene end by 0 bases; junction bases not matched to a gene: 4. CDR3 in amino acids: CASSYSIGTSSYEQYF. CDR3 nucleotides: TGTGCCAGCAGTTACTCGATTGGGACTAGCTCCTACGAGCAGTACTTC.

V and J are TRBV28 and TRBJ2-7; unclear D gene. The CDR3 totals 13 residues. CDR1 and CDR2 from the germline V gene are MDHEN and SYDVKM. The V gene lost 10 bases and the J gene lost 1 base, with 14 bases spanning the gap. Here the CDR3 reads CATREEYSYEQYF. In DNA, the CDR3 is TGTGCCACCCGAGAGGAGTATTCCTACGAGCAGTACTTC.

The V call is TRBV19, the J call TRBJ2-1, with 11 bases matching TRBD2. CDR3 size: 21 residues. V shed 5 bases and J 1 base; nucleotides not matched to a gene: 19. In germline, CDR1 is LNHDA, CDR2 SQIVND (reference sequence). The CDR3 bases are TGTGCCAGTAGTCTCCGGACAGGGATATCTAGCGGGAGGATGTCCTACAATGAGCAGTTCTTC. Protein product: CASSLRTGISSGRMSYNEQFF.

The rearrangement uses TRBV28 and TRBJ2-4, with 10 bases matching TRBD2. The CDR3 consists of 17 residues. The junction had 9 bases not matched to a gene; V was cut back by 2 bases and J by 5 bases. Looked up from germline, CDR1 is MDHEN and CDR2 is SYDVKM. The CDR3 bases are TGTGCCAGCAGTTTACCCCTAGCGGGAGAGCCCGAAAACATTCAGTACTTC. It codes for CASSLPLAGEPENIQYF.

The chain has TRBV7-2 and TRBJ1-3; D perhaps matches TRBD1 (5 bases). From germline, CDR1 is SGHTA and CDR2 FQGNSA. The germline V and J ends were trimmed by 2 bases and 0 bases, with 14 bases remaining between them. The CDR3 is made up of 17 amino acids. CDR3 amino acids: CASSLNQGARSGNTIYF. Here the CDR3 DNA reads TGTGCCAGCAGCTTAAATCAGGGCGCCCGCTCTGGAAACACCATATATTTT.

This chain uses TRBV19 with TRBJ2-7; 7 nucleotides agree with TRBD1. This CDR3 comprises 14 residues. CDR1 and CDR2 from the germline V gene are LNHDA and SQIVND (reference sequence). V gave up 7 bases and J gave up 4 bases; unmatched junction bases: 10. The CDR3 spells CASNRGPSDYEQYF. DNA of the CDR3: TGTGCCAGTAACAGGGGACCATCAGATTACGAGCAGTACTTC.

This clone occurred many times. The CDR3 nucleotides read TGTGCCAGCAGCTTAGCGGGAGGGGTCGTTGACGAGCAGTACTTC. The encoded protein is CASSLAGGVVDEQYF. The chain couples TRBV28 to TRBJ2-7, with 11 bases matching TRBD2. The germline V gene encodes CDR1 MDHEN and CDR2 SYDVKM. V lost 6 bases and J lost 5; bases outside the gene matches: 9. The CDR3 runs 15 residues.